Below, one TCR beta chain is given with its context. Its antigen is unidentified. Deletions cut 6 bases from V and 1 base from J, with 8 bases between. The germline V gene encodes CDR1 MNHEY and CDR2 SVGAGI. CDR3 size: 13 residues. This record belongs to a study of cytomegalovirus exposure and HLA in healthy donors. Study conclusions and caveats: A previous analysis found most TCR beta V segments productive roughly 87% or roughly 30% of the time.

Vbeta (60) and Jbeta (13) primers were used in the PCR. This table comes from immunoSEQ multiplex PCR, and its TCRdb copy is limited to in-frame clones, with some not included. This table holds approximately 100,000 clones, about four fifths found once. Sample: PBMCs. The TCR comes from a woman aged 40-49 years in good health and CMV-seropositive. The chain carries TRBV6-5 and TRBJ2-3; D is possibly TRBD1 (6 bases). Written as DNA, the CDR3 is TGTGCCAGCAGGGGGGCGGGCACAGATACGCAGTATTTT. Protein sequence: CASRGAGTDTQYF.